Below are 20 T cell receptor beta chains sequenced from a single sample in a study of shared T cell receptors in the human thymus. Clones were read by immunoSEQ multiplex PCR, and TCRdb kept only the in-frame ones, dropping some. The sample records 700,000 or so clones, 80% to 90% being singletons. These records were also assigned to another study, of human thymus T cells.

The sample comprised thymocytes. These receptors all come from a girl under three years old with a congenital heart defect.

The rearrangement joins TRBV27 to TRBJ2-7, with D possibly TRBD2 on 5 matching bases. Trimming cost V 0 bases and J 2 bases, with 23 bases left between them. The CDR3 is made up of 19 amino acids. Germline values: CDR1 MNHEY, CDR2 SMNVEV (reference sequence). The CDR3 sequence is CASSLSGLAPLPLTYEQYF. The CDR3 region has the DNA TGTGCCAGCAGTTTATCGGGCCTAGCCCCGCTTCCATTAACCTACGAGCAGTACTTC.

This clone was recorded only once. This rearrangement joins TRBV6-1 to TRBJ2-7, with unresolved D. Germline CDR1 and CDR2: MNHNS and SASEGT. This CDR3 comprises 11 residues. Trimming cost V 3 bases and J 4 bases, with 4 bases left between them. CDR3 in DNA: TGTGCCAGCAGTGAGCGATACGAGCAGTACTTC. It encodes CASSERYEQYF.

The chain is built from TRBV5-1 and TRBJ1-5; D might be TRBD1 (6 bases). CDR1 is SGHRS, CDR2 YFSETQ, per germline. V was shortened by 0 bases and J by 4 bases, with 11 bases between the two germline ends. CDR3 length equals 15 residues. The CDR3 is CASSLDTGKNQPQHF. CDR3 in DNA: TGCGCCAGCAGCTTGGATACAGGGAAGAATCAGCCCCAGCATTTT.

The CDR3 reads CASSRGVIKPNYGYTF. Written as DNA, the CDR3 is TGTGCCAGCAGCCGGGGTGTGATCAAGCCTAACTATGGCTACACCTTC. V usage is TRBV5-4 and J usage is TRBJ1-2, with D unresolved. Germline V gene lookup returns CDR1 SGHNT and CDR2 YYREEE (reference sequence). Trimming removed 4 bases at V and 0 bases at J, with 16 bases between. This CDR3 comprises 16 residues. Supplemented by reference TRBV5-4 and TRBJ1-2, the full variable domain reads ETGVTQSPTHLIKTRGQQVTLRCSSQSGHNTVSWYQQALGQGPQFIFQYYREEENGRGNFPPRFSGLQFPNYSSELNVNALELDDSALYLCASSRGVIKPNYGYTFGSGTRLTVV.

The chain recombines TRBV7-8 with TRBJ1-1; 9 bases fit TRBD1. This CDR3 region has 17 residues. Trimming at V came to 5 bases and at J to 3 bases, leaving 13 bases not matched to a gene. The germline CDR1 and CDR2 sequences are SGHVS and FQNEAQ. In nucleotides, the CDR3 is TGTGCCAGCAGCCACCATTGGACAGGGGTGAGGGACACTGAAGCTTTCTTT. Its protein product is CASSHHWTGVRDTEAFF.

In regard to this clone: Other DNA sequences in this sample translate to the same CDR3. The CDR3 is CASSLQGTANTEAFF. CDR3 DNA: TGCGCCAGCAGCCTACAGGGTACGGCCAACACTGAAGCTTTCTTT. The gene calls are TRBV5-1 and TRBJ1-1, with a weak D call TRBD1 (6 bases). This CDR3 has 15 amino acids. The V end was cut by 4 bases, the J end by 2 bases, with 15 bases between. The germline V gene has CDR1 SGHRS and CDR2 YFSETQ.

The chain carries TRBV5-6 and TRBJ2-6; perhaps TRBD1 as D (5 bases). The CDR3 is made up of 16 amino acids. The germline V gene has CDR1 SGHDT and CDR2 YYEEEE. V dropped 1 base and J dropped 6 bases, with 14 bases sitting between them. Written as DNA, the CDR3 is TGTGCCAGCAGCTTGATCGCCAGGGTGGAGGCCAACGTCCTGACTTTC. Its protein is CASSLIARVEANVLTF.

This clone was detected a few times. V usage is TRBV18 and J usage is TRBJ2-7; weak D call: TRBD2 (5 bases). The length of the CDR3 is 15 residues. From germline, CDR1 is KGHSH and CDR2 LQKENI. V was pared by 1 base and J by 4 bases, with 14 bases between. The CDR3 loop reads CASSPLVGVGYEQYF. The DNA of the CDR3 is TGTGCCAGCTCACCACTCGTCGGGGTTGGGTACGAGCAGTACTTC.

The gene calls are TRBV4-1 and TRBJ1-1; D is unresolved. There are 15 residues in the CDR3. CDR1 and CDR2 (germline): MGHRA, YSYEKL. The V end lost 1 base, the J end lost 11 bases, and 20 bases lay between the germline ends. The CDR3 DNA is TGCGCCAGCAGCCAAGGTCAAGAAAGGGCGGGTGCTGCTTTCTTT. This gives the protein CASSQGQERAGAAFF.

The DNA for the CDR3 is TGTGCCAGCAGCCGGAACAGGGGGGGAGGGAACACTGAAGCTTTCTTT. Translated: CASSRNRGGGNTEAFF. V and J are TRBV28 and TRBJ1-1; 8 bases fit TRBD1. CDR3 length: 16 amino acids. Germline V lookup: CDR1 MDHEN, CDR2 SYDVKM. J gave up 1 base and V 6 bases, and 10 bases lay outside the gene matches.

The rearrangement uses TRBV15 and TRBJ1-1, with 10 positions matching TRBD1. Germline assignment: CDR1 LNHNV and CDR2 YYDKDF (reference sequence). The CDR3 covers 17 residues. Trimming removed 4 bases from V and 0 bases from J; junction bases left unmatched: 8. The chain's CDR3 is CATSTDRGRTLNTEAFF. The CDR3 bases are TGTGCCACCAGCACCGACAGGGGGCGCACGTTGAACACTGAAGCTTTCTTT. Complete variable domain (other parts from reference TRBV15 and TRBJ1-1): DAMVIQNPRYQVTQFGKPVTLSCSQTLNHNVMYWYQQKSSQAPKLLFHYYDKDFNNEADTPDNFQSRRPNTSFCFLDIRSPGLGDTAMYLCATSTDRGRTLNTEAFFGQGTRLTVV.

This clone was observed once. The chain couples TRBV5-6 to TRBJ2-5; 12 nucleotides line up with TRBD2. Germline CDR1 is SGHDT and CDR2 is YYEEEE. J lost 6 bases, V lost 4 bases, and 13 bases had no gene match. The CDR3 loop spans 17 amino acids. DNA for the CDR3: TGTGCCAGCAGCCTTCGACTAGCGGGGGCCCCCAGGAAGACCCAGTACTTC. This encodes CASSLRLAGAPRKTQYF.

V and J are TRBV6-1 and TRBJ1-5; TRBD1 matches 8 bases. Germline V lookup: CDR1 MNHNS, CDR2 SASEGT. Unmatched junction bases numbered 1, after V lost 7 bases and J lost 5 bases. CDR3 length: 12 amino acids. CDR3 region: CASKDRDQPQHF. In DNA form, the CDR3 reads TGTGCCAGCAAGGACAGGGATCAGCCCCAGCATTTT.

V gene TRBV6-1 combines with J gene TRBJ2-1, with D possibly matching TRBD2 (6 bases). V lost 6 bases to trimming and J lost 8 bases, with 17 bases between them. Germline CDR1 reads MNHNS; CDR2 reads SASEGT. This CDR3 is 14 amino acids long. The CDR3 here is CASRGGAVRDEQFF. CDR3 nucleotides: TGTGCCAGCAGGGGGGGAGCTGTGCGCGATGAGCAGTTCTTC.

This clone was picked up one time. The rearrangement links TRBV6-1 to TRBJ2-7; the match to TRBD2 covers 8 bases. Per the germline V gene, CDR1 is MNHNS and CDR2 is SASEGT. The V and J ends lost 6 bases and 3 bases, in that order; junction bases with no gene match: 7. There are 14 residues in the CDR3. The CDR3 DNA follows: TGTGCCAGCAGCGGGGGGGCCTTAGTCTACGAGCAGTACTTC. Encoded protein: CASSGGALVYEQYF.

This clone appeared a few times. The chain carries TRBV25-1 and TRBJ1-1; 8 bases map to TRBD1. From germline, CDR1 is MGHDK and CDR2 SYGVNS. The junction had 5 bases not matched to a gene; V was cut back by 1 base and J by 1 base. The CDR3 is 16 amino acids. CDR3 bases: TGTGCCAGCAGTGAATCCGGGACAGGCTGGAACACTGAAGCTTTCTTT. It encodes CASSESGTGWNTEAFF.

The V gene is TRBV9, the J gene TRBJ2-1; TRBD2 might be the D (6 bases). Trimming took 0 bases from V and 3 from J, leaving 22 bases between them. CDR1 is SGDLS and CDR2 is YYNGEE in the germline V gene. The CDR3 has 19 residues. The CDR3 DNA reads TGTGCCAGCAGCGTAGAAGGGATAGACTCCCCGGACTACTACAATGAGCAGTTCTTC. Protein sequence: CASSVEGIDSPDYYNEQFF. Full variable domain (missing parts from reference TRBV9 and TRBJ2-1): DSGVTQTPKHLITATGQRVTLRCSPRSGDLSVYWYQQSLDQGLQFLIQYYNGEERAKGNILERFSAQQFPDLHSELNLSSLELGDSALYFCASSVEGIDSPDYYNEQFFGPGTRLTVL.

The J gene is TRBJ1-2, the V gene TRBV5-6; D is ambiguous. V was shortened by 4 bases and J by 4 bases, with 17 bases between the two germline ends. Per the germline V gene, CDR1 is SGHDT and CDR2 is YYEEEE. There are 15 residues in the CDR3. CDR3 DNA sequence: TGTGCCAGCAGCCCTTACACCAGCGACCTCTATGGCTACACCTTC. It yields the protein CASSPYTSDLYGYTF. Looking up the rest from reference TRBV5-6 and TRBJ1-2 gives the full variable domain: DAGVTQSPTHLIKTRGQQVTLRCSPKSGHDTVSWYQQALGQGPQFIFQYYEEEERQRGNFPDRFSGHQFPNYSSELNVNALLLGDSALYLCASSPYTSDLYGYTFGSGTRLTVV.

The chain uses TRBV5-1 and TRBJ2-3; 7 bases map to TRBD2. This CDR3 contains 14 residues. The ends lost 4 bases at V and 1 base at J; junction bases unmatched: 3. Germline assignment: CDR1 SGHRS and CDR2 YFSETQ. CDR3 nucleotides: TGCGCCAGCAGCCACCGGGGGGGCACAGATACGCAGTATTTT. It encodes CASSHRGGTDTQYF.

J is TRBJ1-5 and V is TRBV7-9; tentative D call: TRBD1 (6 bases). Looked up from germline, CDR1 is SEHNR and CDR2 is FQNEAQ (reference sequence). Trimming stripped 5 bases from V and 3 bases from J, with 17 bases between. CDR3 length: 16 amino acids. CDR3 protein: CASSIHRDKYNQPQHF. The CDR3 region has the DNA TGTGCCAGCAGCATTCACCGGGACAAATACAATCAGCCCCAGCATTTT.